Presented here are 31 T cell receptor beta chains from one specimen sequenced in a study of technical replicates of blood from a handful of donors. Sequencing was performed with immunoSEQ multiplex PCR; in TCRdb, only in-frame clones are kept and a portion is missing. This table holds roughly 80,000 clones, roughly 93% found once. The sequencing input was T cells isolated from PBMCs. Receptor source: a human donor in good health.

J is TRBJ2-7 and V is TRBV11-3, with D possibly matching TRBD1 (5 bases). V gave up 5 bases and J gave up 0 bases, with 8 bases separating them. The CDR3 runs 13 residues. In germline, CDR1 is SGHNT, CDR2 YENEEA. This chain's CDR3 is CASSPDISYEQYF. The CDR3 nucleotides read TGTGCCAGCAGCCCGGACATCTCCTACGAGCAGTACTTC.

The gene calls are TRBV5-1 and TRBJ2-1; TRBD2 agrees at 9 bases. V was clipped by 3 bases and J by 6 bases; unmatched bases: 10. In germline, CDR1 is SGHRS, CDR2 YFSETQ. The CDR3 consists of 16 residues. CDR3 region: CASSWIIAGEGNEQFF. The CDR3 DNA follows: TGCGCCAGCAGCTGGATCATAGCGGGAGAGGGCAATGAGCAGTTCTTC.

This rearrangement joins TRBV27 to TRBJ2-7, with D maybe TRBD1 (6 bases). The germline CDR1 and CDR2 sequences are MNHEY and SMNVEV (reference sequence). This CDR3 has 15 amino acids. V lost 2 bases, J lost 3 bases, and 14 bases lay in between. The CDR3: CASSLGQPLVYEQYF. The CDR3 DNA sequence: TGTGCCAGCAGTTTAGGACAGCCTTTAGTCTACGAGCAGTACTTC.

The rearrangement joins TRBV28 to TRBJ2-2; TRBD2 aligns across 9 bases. V was clipped by 3 bases and J by 4 bases; unmatched bases: 12. In germline, CDR1 is MDHEN, CDR2 SYDVKM. The CDR3 length is 18 residues. For the CDR3, the DNA is TGTGCCAGCAGTTTTGAGCTATGGCGGGAGGGATCCACCGGGGAGCTGTTTTTT. Its translation: CASSFELWREGSTGELFF.

The chain employs TRBV15 and TRBJ2-1, with TRBD1 as a possible D gene (5 bases). The germline V and J ends were trimmed by 0 bases and 6 bases, with 15 bases remaining between them. The CDR3 has 16 amino acids. Germline V gene sequence: CDR1 LNHNV, CDR2 YYDKDF (reference sequence). The CDR3 DNA is TGTGCCACCAGCAGAGATCGGGCCGACAGTCTCAATGAGCAGTTCTTC. Protein sequence: CATSRDRADSLNEQFF.

The chain links TRBV10-3 to TRBJ1-1, with 7 bases aligning to TRBD1. The CDR3 is 13 residues long. V was clipped by 6 bases and J by 3 bases; unmatched bases: 4. CDR1 is ENHRY, CDR2 SYGVKD, per germline. CDR3 nucleotides: TGTGCCATCAGATCTACAGGGGACACTGAAGCTTTCTTT. This codes for CAIRSTGDTEAFF.

V usage is TRBV21-1 and J usage is TRBJ1-2. TRBV21-1 is marked as a pseudogene. The CDR3 runs 10 residues. CDR3 loop: CASPTWGYTF. The CDR3 nucleotides are TGTGCCAGCCCCACTTGGGGCTACACCTTC.

This sequence joins TRBV27 and TRBJ2-7; D may be TRBD1 (6 bases). This CDR3 is 14 amino acids long. V was shortened by 6 bases and J by 0 bases, with 12 bases between the two germline ends. Germline V gene lookup returns CDR1 MNHEY and CDR2 SMNVEV (reference sequence). The CDR3 sequence: CASSPRDISYEQYF. CDR3 sequence (DNA): TGTGCCAGCAGCCCCCGGGACATCTCCTACGAGCAGTACTTC.

The V and J genes are TRBV6-6 and TRBJ2-2, with 9 bases lining up with TRBD1. Germline CDR1 and CDR2: MNHNY and SVGAGI (reference sequence). The CDR3 extends over 16 amino acids. Germline trimming cut 6 bases from V and 5 bases from J; bases unmatched to any gene: 10. The CDR3 DNA is TGTGCCAGCAGCCTCCTACTAGGACAGGGGACCGGGGAGCTGTTTTTT. Amino acids: CASSLLLGQGTGELFF.

V gene TRBV2 combines with J gene TRBJ2-1, with D uncertain. Germline V gives CDR1 SNHLY, CDR2 FYNNEI. Trimming stripped 0 bases from V and 12 bases from J, with 6 bases between. The CDR3 loop spans 11 amino acids. The CDR3 is CASSEALWQFF. The CDR3 nucleotides are TGTGCCAGCAGTGAAGCGCTATGGCAGTTCTTC.

This sequence joins TRBV2 and TRBJ1-4, with 8 bases fitting TRBD1. The CDR3 is 16 amino acids. Germline CDR1 is SNHLY and CDR2 is FYNNEI. CDR3 sequence (DNA): TGTGCAGCATGGGACAGGCCCTTAGCAACTAATGAAAAACTGTTTTTT. This codes for CAAWDRPLATNEKLFF. The whole variable domain, filled in from reference TRBV2 and TRBJ1-4, reads EPEVTQTPSHQVTQMGQEVILRCVPISNHLYFYWYRQILGQKVEFLVSFYNNEISEKSEIFDDQFSVERPDGSNFTLKIRSTKLEDSAMYFCAAWDRPLATNEKLFFGSGTQLSVL.

This clone was recorded a few times. This rearrangement joins TRBV19 to TRBJ2-1; TRBD2 matches at 11 bases. Germline CDR1 reads LNHDA; CDR2 reads SQIVND (reference sequence). The CDR3 contains 16 residues. V was clipped by 3 bases and J by 4 bases; unmatched bases: 5. The CDR3 DNA follows: TGTGCCAGTAGTATCACTAGCGGGAGAGGATACAATGAGCAGTTCTTC. It translates to CASSITSGRGYNEQFF.

This chain connects TRBV5-1 to TRBJ2-3; 9 nucleotides agree with TRBD2. This CDR3 comprises 14 residues. The germline V gene has CDR1 SGHRS and CDR2 YFSETQ. The ends lost 8 bases at V and 2 bases at J; junction bases unmatched: 6. Written as DNA, the CDR3 is TGCGCCAGTTCTCCGGGACTAGCCACAGATACGCAGTATTTT. Residues: CASSPGLATDTQYF.

In this sample, this clone turned up once. J is TRBJ2-1 and V is TRBV6-5; 10 nucleotides line up with TRBD2. The germline V gene has CDR1 MNHEY and CDR2 SVGAGI. V lost 6 bases, J lost 7 bases, and 9 bases stayed unmatched. The CDR3 consists of 15 residues. The CDR3 reads CASSNPGLAKNEQFF. In DNA, the CDR3 is TGTGCCAGCAGCAACCCGGGACTAGCGAAGAATGAGCAGTTCTTC.

This rearrangement joins TRBV25-1 to TRBJ1-3, with 7 bases that match TRBD1. Germline CDR1 and CDR2: MGHDK and SYGVNS. Trimming removed 5 bases from V and 8 bases from J; junction bases left unmatched: 6. This CDR3 is built from 13 residues. CDR3 nucleotide sequence: TGTGCCAGCAGTTTGGCAGGGGGTGACACCATATATTTT. Protein sequence: CASSLAGGDTIYF.

The chain joins TRBV5-1 to TRBJ2-1; D is unresolved. The CDR3 consists of 12 residues. Germline values: CDR1 SGHRS, CDR2 YFSETQ. V lost 0 bases, J lost 7 bases, and 5 bases lay in between. Here the CDR3 reads CASSLEQNEQFF. Written as DNA, the CDR3 is TGCGCCAGCAGCTTGGAACAAAATGAGCAGTTCTTC.

The chain links TRBV10-3 to TRBJ1-5; 8 bases align to TRBD1. The CDR3 sequence is 14 residues long. Germline V lookup: CDR1 ENHRY, CDR2 SYGVKD. J lost 7 bases, V lost 0 bases, and 2 bases had no gene match. CDR3 amino acids: CAISESDRGQPQHF. The CDR3 DNA follows: TGTGCCATCAGTGAGTCTGACAGGGGCCAGCCCCAGCATTTT.

The chain links TRBV6-5 to TRBJ1-2; unclear D gene. CDR3 size: 13 residues. Germline V gene data show CDR1 as MNHEY and CDR2 as SVGAGI. The ends were cut back, 4 bases at V and 3 bases at J, with 9 bases in the middle. CDR3 in DNA: TGTGCCAGCAGTTTAGAGGGATACTATGGCTACACCTTC. It yields the protein CASSLEGYYGYTF.

The chain has TRBV19 and TRBJ2-1; D is uncertain. Germline values: CDR1 LNHDA, CDR2 SQIVND (reference sequence). The CDR3 length is 16 residues. V lost 0 bases to trimming and J lost 0 bases, with 9 bases between them. CDR3 sequence reads: CASSIDERSSYNEQFF. DNA of the CDR3: TGTGCCAGTAGTATAGACGAGCGCAGCTCCTACAATGAGCAGTTCTTC.

In DNA, the CDR3 is TGTGCCTGGGAGGGAGTGGACACTGAAGCTTTCTTT. Protein: CAWEGVDTEAFF. V is TRBV30 and J is TRBJ1-1; no clear D gene. Germline V gives CDR1 GTSNPN, CDR2 SVGIG (reference sequence). CDR3 size: 12 residues. Between the trimmed V and J ends, which lost 5 bases and 3 bases, there was a span of 10 bases.

The V call is TRBV30, the J call TRBJ2-3; D unclear. Trimming left V 2 bases short and J 0 bases short, with 3 bases between. Germline CDR1 reads GTSNPN; CDR2 reads SVGIG (reference sequence). The CDR3 sequence is 12 residues long. CDR3 loop: CAWSYSTDTQYF. As DNA, the CDR3 is TGTGCCTGGAGTTATAGCACAGATACGCAGTATTTT.

This chain uses TRBV6-5 with TRBJ1-2; 7 bases are a match to TRBD1. With 0 bases clipped from V and 8 bases from J, the junction kept 3 bases outside the gene matches. Germline values: CDR1 MNHEY, CDR2 SVGAGI. The CDR3 contains 13 residues. The CDR3 nucleotides are TGTGCCAGCAGTTACTCGACAGGGTGGGGCTACACCTTC. As protein: CASSYSTGWGYTF.

The rearrangement uses TRBV11-2 and TRBJ2-1, with TRBD2 matching over 9 bases. CDR1 SGHAT and CDR2 FQNNGV come from the germline V gene. The CDR3 loop spans 16 amino acids. The J segment lost 6 bases and the V segment lost 5 bases, leaving 11 bases of the junction unmatched. This chain's CDR3 is CASSRNWGGRANEQFF. The CDR3 DNA reads as TGTGCCAGCAGCCGGAATTGGGGCGGGAGGGCCAATGAGCAGTTCTTC.

The chain recombines TRBV7-9 with TRBJ2-3, with TRBD2 matching 10 bases. After removal of 1 base from V and 2 bases from J, the junction contained 6 bases not matched to a gene. CDR1 is SEHNR, CDR2 FQNEAQ, per germline (reference sequence). The CDR3 has 17 amino acids. In nucleotides, the CDR3 is TGTGCCAGCAGCTTAGGGTGGACTAGCGGACCCACAGATACGCAGTATTTT. This encodes CASSLGWTSGPTDTQYF.

J is TRBJ1-1 and V is TRBV2; tentative D call: TRBD1 (5 bases). The CDR3 spans 14 residues. Trimming shortened V by 6 bases and J by 4 bases, and 15 bases separated the two germline ends. In germline, CDR1 is SNHLY, CDR2 FYNNEI. CDR3 protein: CASRQGIGSTEAFF. The CDR3 region has the DNA TGTGCCAGCAGGCAGGGAATTGGTAGCACTGAAGCTTTCTTT. Full variable domain (rest looked up from reference TRBV2 and TRBJ1-1): EPEVTQTPSHQVTQMGQEVILRCVPISNHLYFYWYRQILGQKVEFLVSFYNNEISEKSEIFDDQFSVERPDGSNFTLKIRSTKLEDSAMYFCASRQGIGSTEAFFGQGTRLTVV.

This chain uses TRBV4-2 with TRBJ2-7; 9 bases fit TRBD2. The germline V gene encodes CDR1 LGHNA and CDR2 YNFKEQ. The CDR3 contains 14 residues. J was trimmed by 2 bases and V by 1 base; bases with no gene match: 0. CDR3 sequence reads: CASSQGGRAYEQYF. The CDR3 DNA follows: TGTGCCAGCAGCCAAGGCGGGAGGGCCTACGAGCAGTACTTC.

The chain combines TRBV19 with TRBJ1-2; D is perhaps TRBD1 (6 bases). With 5 bases removed from V and 7 bases from J, the gap between germline ends came to 17 bases. This CDR3 spans 14 amino acids. CDR1 is LNHDA and CDR2 is SQIVND in the germline V gene (reference sequence). The CDR3, as DNA: TGTGCCAGTAGTGCCCCCCGTTCCAGGGGTGGCTACACCTTC. This translates into CASSAPRSRGGYTF.

The rearrangement joins TRBV28 to TRBJ1-4; possibly TRBD1 for D (5 bases). CDR3 size: 16 residues. V was clipped by 6 bases and J by 0 bases, with 14 bases between them. Germline CDR1 is MDHEN and CDR2 is SYDVKM. The CDR3 DNA reads TGTGCCAGCAGATACCCAGGGTTAGCAACTAATGAAAAACTGTTTTTT. This codes for CASRYPGLATNEKLFF.

This chain joins TRBV4-3 and TRBJ2-3, with TRBD2 as a possible D gene (5 bases). Germline CDR1 and CDR2: LGHNA and YSLEER. The CDR3 consists of 15 residues. V was shortened by 4 bases and J by 3 bases, with 14 bases between the two germline ends. CDR3 in DNA: TGCGCCAGCAGCCGGAGTCCGGGAACGACAGATACGCAGTATTTT. It specifies CASSRSPGTTDTQYF.

This clone was observed a single time. The V gene is TRBV30, the J gene TRBJ2-1, with D uncertain. V lost 1 base and J lost 4, with 23 bases in between. Germline assignment: CDR1 GTSNPN and CDR2 SVGIG (reference sequence). The CDR3 spans 18 residues. Here the CDR3 DNA reads TGTGCCTGGAGTGCGTCTTTTTATAAAGGCGGTAGTTACAATGAGCAGTTCTTC. Amino acids: CAWSASFYKGGSYNEQFF.

This clone has just one count. The V gene is TRBV30, the J gene TRBJ2-7; 11 nucleotides line up with TRBD1. With V trimmed by 4 bases and J by 3 bases, 5 bases remained unmatched. Germline V gene data show CDR1 as GTSNPN and CDR2 as SVGIG (reference sequence). The CDR3 extends over 14 amino acids. CDR3 residues: CAWTWDRGNYEQYF. CDR3 in DNA: TGTGCCTGGACCTGGGACAGGGGGAACTACGAGCAGTACTTC.